These T cell receptor beta chains were read from a single sample in a study of blood T cell repertoires in COVID-19. The repertoire was sequenced with immunoSEQ multiplex PCR; TCRdb's copy has only in-frame clones and lacks some. The sample includes about 210,000 clones, roughly 84% of them seen just once. The sequenced sample was PBMCs or T cells enriched from blood (not recorded which). These receptors were taken from a man under 40 in a cohort exposed to, infected with or recovered from COVID-19 (not recorded which). The CDR3 runs from the conserved cysteine through the conserved F or W. D genes are given only for firm matches. Clone size is shown for a subset of rows, as once, few, many or a class of expanded clone.

size	D	V	J	length	DNA	CDR3
NA	TRBD2	TRBV24-1	TRBJ2-3	15	TGTGCCACCAGTGGTCAGGGACTAGATACAGATACGCAGTATTTT	CATSGQGLDTDTQYF
once	NA	TRBV19	TRBJ2-3	14	TGTGCCAGTAGTACCGAGAGGGCCACAGATACGCAGTATTTT	CASSTERATDTQYF
NA	TRBD1	TRBV28	TRBJ2-7	11	TGTGCCAGCAGTTTAGGGACAGGCTTATACTTC	CASSLGTGLYF
NA	TRBD1	TRBV28	TRBJ1-4	15	TGTGCCAGCAGTTGGGGACAGAGAAAAAATGAAAAACTGTTTTTT	CASSWGQRKNEKLFF
NA	NA	TRBV3-1/TRBV3-2	TRBJ1-6	16	TGTGCCAGCAGCCGCGGGGTGCAGATCTATAATTCACCCCTCCACTTT	CASSRGVQIYNSPLHF
NA	NA	TRBV18	TRBJ1-1	12	TGTGCCAGCTCCCCCAGGGAAACTGAAGCTTTCTTT	CASSPRETEAFF
NA	NA	TRBV11-2	TRBJ2-7	19	TGTGCCAGCAGCTCCGGGACAATCGGGACAACAAAACTCTCCTACGAGCAGTACTTC	CASSSGTIGTTKLSYEQYF
NA	TRBD2	TRBV27	TRBJ2-7	13	TGTGCCAGCTCCGGGACTAGCGGCTACGAGCAGTACTTC	CASSGTSGYEQYF
NA	NA	TRBV7-9	TRBJ2-7	13	TGTGCCAGCGCCTTGAGGCAGGGCTACGAGCAGTACTTC	CASALRQGYEQYF
NA	NA	TRBV20-1	TRBJ2-7	10	TGCAGTGCTATGGCTTACGAGCAGTACTTC	CSAMAYEQYF
few	TRBD2	TRBV6-4	TRBJ2-2	17	TGTGCCAGCAGCGACGATCTAGCGGGGGGAAACACCGGGGAGCTGTTTTTT	CASSDDLAGGNTGELFF
NA	TRBD1	TRBV7-8	TRBJ1-2	14	TGTGCCAGCAGCTCCAGACAGGGTTGGTATGGCTACACCTTC	CASSSRQGWYGYTF
NA	NA	TRBV7-9	TRBJ2-7	14	TGTGCCAGCAGCTTAGGAATGGGGGACAACGAGCAGTACTTC	CASSLGMGDNEQYF
NA	TRBD2	TRBV15	TRBJ2-7	14	TGTGCCACCAGCGCACGACGGGGGGAAAACGAGCAGTACTTC	CATSARRGENEQYF
NA	TRBD1	TRBV5-1	TRBJ1-4	14	TGCGCCAGCAGCCCCGGACAGGGTAATGAAAAACTGTTTTTT	CASSPGQGNEKLFF
few	NA	TRBV5-8	TRBJ2-1	15	TGTGCCAGCAGTTTGAGGACAAGCTATTATGGAGAGCAGTTCTTC	CASSLRTSYYGEQFF
NA	TRBD1	TRBV5-1	TRBJ2-1	15	TGCGCCAGCAGCTTGGCTACAGGGGCCTACAATGAGCAGTTCTTC	CASSLATGAYNEQFF
NA	NA	TRBV19	TRBJ1-1	13	TGTGCCAGTAACTACTTCCAGAACACTGAAGCTTTCTTT	CASNYFQNTEAFF
once	NA	TRBV29-1	TRBJ1-1	15	TGCAGCGTTGAAGGCCTTATTGGGGGGGCCACTGAAGCTTTCTTT	CSVEGLIGGATEAFF
few	TRBD1	TRBV7-3	TRBJ2-2	16	TGTGCCAGCAGCGAAACCGGGACAGGGGTGTTCGGGGAGCTGTTTTTT	CASSETGTGVFGELFF